This section outlines one T cell receptor beta chain sequence together with its context. This entry comes from a study of T cell changes during pregnancy in multiple sclerosis. Sequencing used immunoSEQ multiplex PCR; TCRdb keeps in-frame clones, though not all of them. The table records about 57,000 clones, approximately 91% of them present only once. The CDR3 is 13 residues long. CDR1 is MNHEY, CDR2 SVGAGI, per germline. J gave up 6 bases and V 2 bases, and 4 bases lay outside the gene matches. The gene calls are TRBV6-5 and TRBJ2-7; 7 nucleotides agree with TRBD1. The receptor was derived from a female donor with multiple sclerosis, enrolled in a pregnancy study. This material consisted of peripheral blood, taken after pregnancy. The CDR3 DNA reads TGTGCCAGCAGTTACACCCGGGACAGCGAGCAGTACTTC. The encoded protein is CASSYTRDSEQYF.